This T cell receptor beta chain emerged from a study of blood T cell repertoires in COVID-19. The wider study: COVID-19 samples from acute and convalescent phases originated in the United States, Italy and Spain.

This CDR3 region has 15 residues. Losses at the gene ends were 4 bases for V and 8 bases for J; bases not matched to a gene: 10. Germline assignment: CDR1 MDHEN and CDR2 SYDVKM. Using immunoSEQ multiplex PCR, the repertoire was profiled, and TCRdb retains in-frame clones only, with some absent. Found here are roughly 300,000 clones, about 81% of them singletons; the top ten hold almost 1.5%. This clonotype was sampled from a human donor with COVID-19, enrolled during active disease. The donor label of this sample is uncertain. The rearrangement joins TRBV28 to TRBJ1-4; 7 bases fit TRBD1. The sequenced sample was peripheral blood. CDR3 DNA: TGTGCCAGCAGTTCGCCAAGGGGGCGCGGGGAAAAACTGTTTTTT. It specifies CASSSPRGRGEKLFF. The variable domain in full, with the rest retrieved from reference TRBV28 and TRBJ1-4, is DVKVTQSSRYLVKRTGEKVFLECVQDMDHENMFWYRQDPGLGLRLIYFSYDVKMKEKGDIPEGYSVSREKKERFSLILESASTNQTSMYLCASSSPRGRGEKLFFGSGTQLSVL.